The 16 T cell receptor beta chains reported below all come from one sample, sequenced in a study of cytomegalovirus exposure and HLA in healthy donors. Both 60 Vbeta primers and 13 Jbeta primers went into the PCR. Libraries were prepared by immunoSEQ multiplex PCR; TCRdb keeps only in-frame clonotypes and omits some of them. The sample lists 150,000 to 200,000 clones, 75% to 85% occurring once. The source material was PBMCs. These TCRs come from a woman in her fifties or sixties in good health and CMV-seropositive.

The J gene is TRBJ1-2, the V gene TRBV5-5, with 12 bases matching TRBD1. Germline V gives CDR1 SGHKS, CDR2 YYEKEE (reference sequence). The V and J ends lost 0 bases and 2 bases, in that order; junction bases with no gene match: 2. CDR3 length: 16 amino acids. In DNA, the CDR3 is TGTGCCAGCAGCTTGGGGGACAGGGGGCGAAACTATGGCTACACCTTC. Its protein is CASSLGDRGRNYGYTF.

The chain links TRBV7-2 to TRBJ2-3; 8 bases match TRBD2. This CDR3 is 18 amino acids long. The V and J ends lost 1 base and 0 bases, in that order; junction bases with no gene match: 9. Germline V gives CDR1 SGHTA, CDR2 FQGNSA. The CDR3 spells CASSLESGGGPSTDTQYF. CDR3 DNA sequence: TGTGCCAGCAGCTTAGAGAGCGGGGGCGGGCCGAGCACAGATACGCAGTATTTT.

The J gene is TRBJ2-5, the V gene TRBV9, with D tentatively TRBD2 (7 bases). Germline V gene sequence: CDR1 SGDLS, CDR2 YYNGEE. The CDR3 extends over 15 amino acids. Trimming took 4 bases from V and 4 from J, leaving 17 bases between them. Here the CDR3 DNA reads TGTGCCAGCAGCCCCGTCGGGGGGCAAGGAGAGACCCAGTACTTC. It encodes CASSPVGGQGETQYF.

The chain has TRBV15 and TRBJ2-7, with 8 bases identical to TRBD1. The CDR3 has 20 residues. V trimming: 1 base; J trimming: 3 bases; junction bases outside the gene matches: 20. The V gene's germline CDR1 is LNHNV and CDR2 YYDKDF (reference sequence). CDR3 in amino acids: CATSRAVTGTGGTPRYEQYF. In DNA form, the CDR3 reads TGTGCCACCAGCAGAGCTGTTACCGGGACAGGTGGTACCCCGCGCTACGAGCAGTACTTC.

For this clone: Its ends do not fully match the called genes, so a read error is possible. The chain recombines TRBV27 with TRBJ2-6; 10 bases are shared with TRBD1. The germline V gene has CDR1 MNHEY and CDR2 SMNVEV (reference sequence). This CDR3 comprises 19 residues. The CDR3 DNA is TGTGCCAGCAGTCGTATAGCGGGACAGGGGATCTCTGGGGCCAACGGCCTGACTTTC. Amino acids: CASSRIAGQGISGANGLTF.

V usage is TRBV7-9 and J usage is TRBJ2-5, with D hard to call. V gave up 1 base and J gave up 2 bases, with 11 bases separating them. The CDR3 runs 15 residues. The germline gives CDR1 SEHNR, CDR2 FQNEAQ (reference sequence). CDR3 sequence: CASSLGGTQQETQYF. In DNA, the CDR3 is TGTGCCAGCAGCTTAGGCGGTACTCAACAAGAGACCCAGTACTTC.

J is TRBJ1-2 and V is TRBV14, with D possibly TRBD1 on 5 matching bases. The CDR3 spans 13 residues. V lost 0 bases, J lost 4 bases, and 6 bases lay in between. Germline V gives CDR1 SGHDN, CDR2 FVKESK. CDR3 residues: CASSQETGYGYTF. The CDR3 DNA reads TGTGCCAGCAGCCAAGAAACAGGCTATGGCTACACCTTC.

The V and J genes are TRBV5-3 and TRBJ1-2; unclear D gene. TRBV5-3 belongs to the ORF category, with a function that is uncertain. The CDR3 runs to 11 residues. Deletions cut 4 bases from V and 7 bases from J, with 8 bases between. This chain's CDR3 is CARSPSGGYTF. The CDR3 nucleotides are TGTGCCAGAAGCCCAAGCGGTGGCTACACCTTC.

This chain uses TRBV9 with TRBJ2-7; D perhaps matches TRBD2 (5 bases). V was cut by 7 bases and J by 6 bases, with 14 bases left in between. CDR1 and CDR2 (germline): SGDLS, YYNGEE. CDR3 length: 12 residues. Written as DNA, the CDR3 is TGTGCCAGCGGGAGCCTCTATTCCGAGCAGTACTTC. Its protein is CASGSLYSEQYF.

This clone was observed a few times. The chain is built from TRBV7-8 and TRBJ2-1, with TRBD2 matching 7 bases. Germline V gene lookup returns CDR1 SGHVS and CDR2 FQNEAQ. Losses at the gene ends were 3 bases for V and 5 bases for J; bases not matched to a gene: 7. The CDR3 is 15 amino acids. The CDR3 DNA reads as TGTGCCAGCAGCTTCGGCGGGAGTATGGACAATGAGCAGTTCTTC. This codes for CASSFGGSMDNEQFF.

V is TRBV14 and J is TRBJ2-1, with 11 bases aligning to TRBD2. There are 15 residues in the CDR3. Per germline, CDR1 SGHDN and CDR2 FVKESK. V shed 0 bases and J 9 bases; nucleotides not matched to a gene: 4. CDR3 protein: CASSQDSGRAREQFF. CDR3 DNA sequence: TGTGCCAGCAGCCAAGATAGCGGGAGGGCCCGTGAGCAGTTCTTC.

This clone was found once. As DNA, the CDR3 is TGTGCCAGCAGCCGAAGCGGACAGACGAACACTGAAGCTTTCTTT. It is translated as CASSRSGQTNTEAFF. The chain joins TRBV9 to TRBJ1-1; D is possibly TRBD1 (6 bases). CDR1 SGDLS and CDR2 YYNGEE come from the germline V gene. This CDR3 spans 15 amino acids. V was clipped by 4 bases and J by 1 base, with 14 bases between them. Complete variable domain (other parts from reference TRBV9 and TRBJ1-1): DSGVTQTPKHLITATGQRVTLRCSPRSGDLSVYWYQQSLDQGLQFLIQYYNGEERAKGNILERFSAQQFPDLHSELNLSSLELGDSALYFCASSRSGQTNTEAFFGQGTRLTVV.

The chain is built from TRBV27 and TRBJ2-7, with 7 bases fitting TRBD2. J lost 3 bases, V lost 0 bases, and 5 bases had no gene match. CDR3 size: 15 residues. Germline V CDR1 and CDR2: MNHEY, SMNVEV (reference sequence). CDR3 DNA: TGTGCCAGCAGTTTATCGAGTGGACTAGACTACGAGCAGTACTTC. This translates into CASSLSSGLDYEQYF.

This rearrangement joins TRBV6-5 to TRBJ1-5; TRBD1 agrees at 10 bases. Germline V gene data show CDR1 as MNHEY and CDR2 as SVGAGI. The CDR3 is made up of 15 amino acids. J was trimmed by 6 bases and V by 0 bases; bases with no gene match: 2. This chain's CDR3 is CASSYSTGGGQPQHF. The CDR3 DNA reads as TGTGCCAGCAGTTACTCGACAGGGGGCGGTCAGCCCCAGCATTTT.

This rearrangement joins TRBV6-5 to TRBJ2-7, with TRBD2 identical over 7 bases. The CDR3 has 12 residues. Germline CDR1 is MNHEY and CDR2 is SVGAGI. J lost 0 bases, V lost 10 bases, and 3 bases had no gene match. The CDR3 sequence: CATQRDSYEQYF. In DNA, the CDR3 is TGTGCCACCCAGCGGGACTCCTACGAGCAGTACTTC.

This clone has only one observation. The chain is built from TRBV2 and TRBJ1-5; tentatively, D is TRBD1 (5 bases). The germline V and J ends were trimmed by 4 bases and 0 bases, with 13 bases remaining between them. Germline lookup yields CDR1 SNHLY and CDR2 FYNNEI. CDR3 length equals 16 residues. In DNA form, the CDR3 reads TGTGCCAGCAGTGGGTCACAGGTCCTTAGCAATCAGCCCCAGCATTTT. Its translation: CASSGSQVLSNQPQHF.